In its sample, the clone carrying this T cell receptor beta chain was seen many times. Antigen specificity is unknown. V lost 0 bases and J 4 bases, leaving 15 bases between the germline ends. Germline lookup yields CDR1 SGHDN and CDR2 FVKESK. This CDR3 contains 16 residues. The data originate from a study of neurological immune-mediated disorders. The study's findings and limits: In HTLV-1-associated myelopathy, TCR clonal expansion was greatest, whereas multiple sclerosis had the least, falling below healthy controls.

TCRdb recomputed calls from the 5' RACE reads with MiXCR, one row per CDR3 protein. The sample carries about 53,000 distinct CDR3 sequences, more than 7% recorded once. Time point denoted: longitudinal time-point 3. This receptor was obtained from a woman aged 35 to 49 in good health. The chain couples TRBV14 to TRBJ1-2; possible D gene TRBD1, 6 bases. The specimen sequenced was PBMCs. Written as DNA, the CDR3 is TGTGCCAGCAGCCAAGAACGAGCTCTGGGGGCCTATGGCTACACCTTC. Encoded protein: CASSQERALGAYGYTF.